This entry lists 22 T cell receptor beta chains sequenced from one sample in a study of T cell clonality in common variable immunodeficiency. Study-wide results and caveats: Fewer deletions and N-nucleotide insertions were reportedly seen in common variable immunodeficiency TCR beta sequences.

Their specific antigens are unknown. Sequencing was performed with immunoSEQ multiplex PCR; in TCRdb, only in-frame clones are kept and a portion is missing. Observed in the sample are about 20,000 clones, none of them singletons. Sequenced sample: peripheral blood mononuclear cells. The receptors come from a human donor with common variable immunodeficiency.

This clone was counted a few times. The part of the CDR3 DNA that was read is TGTGCCAGCAGCTCCGCCCTAGCGGGGTCCTACGAG. Translation: CASSSALAGSYE. The entire CDR3 protein reads CASSSALAGSYEQYF. The chain links TRBV7-9 to TRBJ2-7, with 9 bases aligning to TRBD2. Read coverage stops 3 residues before the CDR3 terminus; the germline J gene supplies the remainder. The CDR3 covers 15 residues. J lost 1 base, V lost 4 bases, and 5 bases had no gene match. The germline CDR1 and CDR2 sequences are SEHNR and FQNEAQ (reference sequence).

This clone appeared a few times. Coverage ceases 3 residues before the CDR3 finishes, and the germline J gene fills in the end. The rearrangement uses TRBV19 and TRBJ2-1, with 8 bases that match TRBD2. The J segment lost 2 bases and the V segment lost 0 bases, leaving 6 bases of the junction unmatched. The CDR3 has 17 residues. Germline CDR1 is LNHDA and CDR2 is SQIVND (reference sequence). CDR3 in amino acids: CASSIDSGAAAYNEQFF. The CDR3 bases that were read are TGTGCCAGTAGTATAGATAGCGGGGCAGCGGCCTACAATGAG.

Only a few counts were recorded for this clone. The CDR3 sequence: CASNRDRGLSDTQYF. CDR3 DNA, as far as it was read: TGTGCCAGCAATCGGGACAGGGGATTGTCAGATACG. The rearrangement uses TRBV2 and TRBJ2-3; 10 bases line up with TRBD1. Coverage ceases 3 residues before the CDR3 finishes, and the germline J gene fills in the end. Trimming removed 7 bases from V and 4 bases from J; junction bases left unmatched: 8. This CDR3 comprises 15 residues. The germline gives CDR1 SNHLY, CDR2 FYNNEI.

This clone was seen a few times. The CDR3 end lies 3 residues beyond the end of the read and is filled in from the germline J gene. The chain carries TRBV7-9 and TRBJ2-5; 7 nucleotides align to TRBD1. Germline-derived CDR1 and CDR2 are SEHNR and FQNEAQ (reference sequence). The CDR3 extends over 13 amino acids. After removal of 5 bases from V and 3 bases from J, the junction contained 3 bases not matched to a gene. CDR3 DNA, as far as it was read: TGTGCCAGCAGCCGGGACAGCAAAGAGACC. Amino acids: CASSRDSKET. The complete CDR3 reads CASSRDSKETQYF.

On this clone itself: The observed sequence ends 3 residues before the CDR3 terminus, with the missing tail filled in from the germline J gene. The rearrangement uses TRBV19 and TRBJ2-2, with TRBD1 matching over 10 bases. In germline, CDR1 is LNHDA, CDR2 SQIVND (reference sequence). This CDR3 contains 17 residues. V shed 2 bases and J 8 bases; nucleotides not matched to a gene: 11. The CDR3 bases that were read are TGTGCCAGTAGTATACCGATCGGGACAGGGGAACGAGGGGAG. It yields the protein CASSIPIGTGERGE. The entire CDR3 protein is CASSIPIGTGERGELFF.

Concerning this clone: The DNA ends 3 residues before the CDR3 does, and the rest of the CDR3 is filled in from the germline J gene. V and J are TRBV7-9 and TRBJ1-4; 9 bases line up with TRBD1. Trimming at V came to 1 base and at J to 4 bases, leaving 1 base not matched to a gene. The germline V gene has CDR1 SEHNR and CDR2 FQNEAQ (reference sequence). This CDR3 has 15 residues. The CDR3 reads CASSLGDRVNEKLFF. The sequenced CDR3 bases are TGTGCCAGCAGCTTAGGGGACAGGGTTAATGAAAAA.

About this clone: From the germline J gene comes the end of the CDR3, since the read stops 3 residues before it. V usage is TRBV19 and J usage is TRBJ1-5; no definite D call. Germline CDR1 LNHDA, CDR2 SQIVND (reference sequence). The CDR3 sequence is 15 residues long. The V gene lost 0 bases and the J gene lost 6 bases, with 12 bases spanning the gap. CDR3 sequence: CASSIDLPRIQPQHF. The sequenced CDR3 bases are TGTGCCAGTAGTATAGATCTACCCCGCATTCAGCCC.

This clone was counted a few times. The CDR3 is cut off 3 residues early in the read; its end comes from the germline J gene. This rearrangement joins TRBV7-9 to TRBJ1-2; no firm D call. Germline-derived CDR1 and CDR2 are SEHNR and FQNEAQ (reference sequence). There are 12 residues in the CDR3. The CDR3 sequence is CASSFKGQGYTF. The sequenced part of the CDR3 DNA is TGTGCCAGCAGCTTCAAGGGTCAGGGC.

This clone is medium-sized within its sample. The read stops 3 residues short of the end of the CDR3; the missing end is completed from the germline J gene. The chain employs TRBV20-1 and TRBJ2-2; 11 bases match TRBD2. Looked up from germline, CDR1 is DFQATT and CDR2 is SNEGSKA (reference sequence). CDR3 length: 17 amino acids. V lost 3 bases to trimming and J lost 1 base; unmatched junction nucleotides: 7. The CDR3 DNA, read in part, is TGCAGTGCTAGTAGGCTAGCGGGAGGTAGGAACACCGGGGAG. This encodes CSASRLAGGRNTGE. The CDR3 reads in full as CSASRLAGGRNTGELFF.

The sample holds a few counts of this clone. The observed sequence ends 3 residues before the CDR3 terminus, with the missing tail filled in from the germline J gene. The chain links TRBV19 to TRBJ1-1, with a tentative D call TRBD1 (6 bases). Trimming removed 4 bases from V and 3 bases from J, with 15 bases in between. CDR1 and CDR2 from the germline V gene are LNHDA and SQIVND (reference sequence). This CDR3 spans 15 amino acids. The CDR3: CASSTTKGGDTEAFF. The covered CDR3 bases are TGTGCCAGTAGTACGACAAAAGGGGGGGACACTGAA.

To note about this clone: The observed sequence ends 3 residues before the CDR3 terminus, with the missing tail filled in from the germline J gene. The chain recombines TRBV13 with TRBJ1-2; D is undetermined. This CDR3 comprises 15 residues. CDR1 is PRHDT, CDR2 FYEKMQ, per germline (reference sequence). Trimming took off 5 bases at V and 4 bases at J, with 17 bases between the two ends. CDR3 amino acids: CASSSRLEGSYGYTF. CDR3 bases read: TGTGCCAGCAGCAGCCGGTTGGAGGGTAGCTATGGC.

Turning to this clone: The read is 3 residues too short to cover the CDR3 end, so that end is filled in from the germline J gene. This sample also contains other DNA sequences that code for the same CDR3. The rearrangement links TRBV18 to TRBJ2-7; D is possibly TRBD1 (6 bases). V lost 2 bases to trimming and J lost 6 bases, with 14 bases between them. The CDR3 contains 14 residues. Germline V gene data show CDR1 as KGHSH and CDR2 as LQKENI. Incomplete CDR3 DNA: TGTGCCAGCTCACCAATGGACAGTTCGTCCGAG. Protein: CASSPMDSSSE. The full CDR3 protein is CASSPMDSSSEQYF.

For this clone: From the germline J gene comes the end of the CDR3, since the read stops 3 residues before it. V is TRBV18 and J is TRBJ2-2; weak D call: TRBD1 (6 bases). Per germline, CDR1 KGHSH and CDR2 LQKENI. Trimming shortened V by 0 bases and J by 6 bases, and 14 bases separated the two germline ends. The CDR3 contains 16 residues. Partial CDR3 DNA: TGTGCCAGCTCACCACCAGCGCTCCAGGGGCCCGGGGAG. It yields the protein CASSPPALQGPGE. In full, the CDR3 reads CASSPPALQGPGELFF.

This clone showed up just a few times. The read stops 3 residues short of the end of the CDR3; the missing end is completed from the germline J gene. This chain links TRBV11-3 with TRBJ2-1, with TRBD1 matching over 9 bases. V lost 5 bases to trimming and J lost 9 bases; unmatched junction nucleotides: 5. Germline V lookup: CDR1 SGHNT, CDR2 YENEEA. The CDR3 is made up of 13 amino acids. The part of the CDR3 DNA that was read is TGTGCCAGCAGCCGTACGACAGGGGGTGAG. Protein: CASSRTTGGE. The entire CDR3 reads CASSRTTGGEQFF. The full variable domain, rest sourced from reference TRBV11-3 and TRBJ2-1, is EAGVVQSPRYKIIEKKQPVAFWCNPISGHNTLYWYLQNLGQGPELLIRYENEEAVDDSQLPKDRFSAERLKGVDSTLKIQPAELGDSAVYLCASSRTTGGEQFFGPGTRLTVL.

As regards this clone: The read ends 3 residues early relative to the CDR3; the germline J gene fills the gap. This sequence joins TRBV23-1 and TRBJ1-6; perhaps TRBD1 as D (6 bases). TRBV23-1 is given ORF status, its function remaining uncertain. The CDR3 loop spans 15 amino acids. With 0 bases removed from V and 11 bases from J, the gap between germline ends came to 14 bases. CDR3 loop: CASSQSYREVPPLHF. The CDR3 bases that were read are TGCGCCAGCAGTCAATCGTACAGGGAAGTCCCACCC.

Concerning this clone: The read ends 3 residues shy of where the CDR3 ends; the end is completed using the germline J gene. The genes are TRBV7-2 and TRBJ2-1; D is undetermined. The germline V and J ends were trimmed by 1 base and 4 bases, with 8 bases remaining between them. CDR3 length: 14 residues. From germline, CDR1 is SGHTA and CDR2 FQGNSA. The CDR3 loop reads CASSLGLGYNEQFF. Partial CDR3 DNA: TGTGCCAGCAGCTTAGGGCTAGGTTACAATGAG.

The covered CDR3 bases are TGTGCCAGTAGTTCCGAAAGACAGGGGCCTCTGAACACCGGGGAG. This gives the protein CASSSERQGPLNTGE. The CDR3 reads in full as CASSSERQGPLNTGELFF. The chain recombines TRBV19 with TRBJ2-2; 8 nucleotides line up with TRBD1. The missing CDR3 end, 3 residues past where the read stops, is filled in from the germline J gene. The CDR3 length is 18 residues. Germline CDR1 reads LNHDA; CDR2 reads SQIVND (reference sequence). With V trimmed by 5 bases and J by 1 base, 12 bases remained unmatched.

With respect to this clone: The read comes to an end 3 residues before the CDR3 does, leaving the germline J gene to fill in the end. V is TRBV6-2 or TRBV6-3 and J is TRBJ2-3, with 8 bases identical to TRBD2. With 4 bases clipped from V and 4 bases from J, the junction kept 13 bases outside the gene matches. Germline assignment: CDR1 MNHEY and CDR2 SVGEGT. The CDR3 spans 17 residues. CDR3 DNA (partial): TGTGCCAGCAGTTCTTCTGTGGGACTAGTTTTGTCAGATACG. Its translation: CASSSSVGLVLSDT. The whole CDR3 reads CASSSSVGLVLSDTQYF.

Comment on this clone: The read comes to an end 3 residues before the CDR3 does, leaving the germline J gene to fill in the end. V is TRBV18 and J is TRBJ2-3; D is possibly TRBD1 (5 bases). The CDR3 spans 17 residues. Germline V CDR1 and CDR2: KGHSH, LQKENI. Trimming took 4 bases from V and 0 from J, leaving 17 bases between them. The CDR3: CASSLTRGPASTDTQYF. The CDR3 bases that were read are TGTGCCAGCTCACTCACAAGGGGCCCTGCCAGCACAGATACG.

As concerns this clone: The read halts 3 residues ahead of the CDR3 end, with the missing end drawn from the germline J gene. The chain links TRBV2 to TRBJ2-5; maybe TRBD2 (6 bases). The CDR3 spans 14 residues. The germline V gene has CDR1 SNHLY and CDR2 FYNNEI. The V end was cut by 2 bases, the J end by 2 bases, with 9 bases between. CDR3 DNA (partial): TGTGCCAGCAGTGAAAGGGCGGGGCAAGAGACC. Translated: CASSERAGQET. The whole CDR3 region reads CASSERAGQETQYF.

About this clone itself: The read finishes 3 residues shy of the CDR3 end, and the germline J gene is used to complete it. The chain couples TRBV7-9 to TRBJ2-1; D gene uncertain. Germline CDR1 is SEHNR and CDR2 is FQNEAQ (reference sequence). CDR3 size: 14 residues. V lost 3 bases and J lost 9, with 15 bases in between. The chain's CDR3 is CASSFDREHLEQFF. The covered CDR3 bases are TGTGCCAGCAGCTTCGATCGAGAACATCTTGAG.

For this clone: The CDR3 is cut off 3 residues early in the read; its end comes from the germline J gene. The V call is TRBV18, the J call TRBJ2-3; D remains ambiguous. The ends were cut back, 5 bases at V and 2 bases at J, with 5 bases in the middle. Germline assignment: CDR1 KGHSH and CDR2 LQKENI. The CDR3 is made up of 12 amino acids. Partial CDR3 DNA: TGTGCCAGCTCATCCCTCACAGATACG. It encodes CASSSLTDT. The CDR3 as a whole reads CASSSLTDTQYF.